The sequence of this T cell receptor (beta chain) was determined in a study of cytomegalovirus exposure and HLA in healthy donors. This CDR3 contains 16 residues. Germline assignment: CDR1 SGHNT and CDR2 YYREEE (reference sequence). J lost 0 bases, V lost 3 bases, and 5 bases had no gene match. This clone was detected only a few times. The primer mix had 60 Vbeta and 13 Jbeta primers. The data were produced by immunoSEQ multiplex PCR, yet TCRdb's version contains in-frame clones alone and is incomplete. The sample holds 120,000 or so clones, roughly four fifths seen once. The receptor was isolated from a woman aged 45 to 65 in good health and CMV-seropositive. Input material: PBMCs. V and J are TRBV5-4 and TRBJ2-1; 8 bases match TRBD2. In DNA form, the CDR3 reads TGTGCCAGCAGCTCGACTAGCGCCAGCTCCTACAATGAGCAGTTCTTC. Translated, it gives CASSSTSASSYNEQFF.